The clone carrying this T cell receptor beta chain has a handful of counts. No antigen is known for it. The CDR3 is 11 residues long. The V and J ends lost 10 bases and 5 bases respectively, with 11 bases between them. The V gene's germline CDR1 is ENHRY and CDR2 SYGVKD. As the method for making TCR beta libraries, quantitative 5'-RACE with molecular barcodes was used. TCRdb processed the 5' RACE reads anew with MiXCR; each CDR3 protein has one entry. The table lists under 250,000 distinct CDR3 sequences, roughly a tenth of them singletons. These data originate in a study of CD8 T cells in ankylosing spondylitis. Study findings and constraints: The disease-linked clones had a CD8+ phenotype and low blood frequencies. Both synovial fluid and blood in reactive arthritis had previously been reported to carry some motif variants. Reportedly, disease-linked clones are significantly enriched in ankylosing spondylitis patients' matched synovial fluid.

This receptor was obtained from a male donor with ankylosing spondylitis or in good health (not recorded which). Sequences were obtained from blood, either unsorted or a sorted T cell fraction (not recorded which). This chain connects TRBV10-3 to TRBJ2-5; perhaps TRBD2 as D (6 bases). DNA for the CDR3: TGTGCCACGGGCGGGACGGAGACCCAGTACTTC. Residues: CATGGTETQYF.